This passage covers 29 T cell receptor beta chains from one sample sequenced in a study of cytomegalovirus exposure and HLA in healthy donors. The method was immunoSEQ multiplex PCR; TCRdb's version includes in-frame clones alone and lacks a portion of them. This table has around 300,000 clones, around 85% appearing once. Input material: PBMCs. The source is a young woman in good health and CMV-seronegative.

Only one count was recorded for this clone. The CDR3 is CASSIHLGRIDNEQFF. The DNA for the CDR3 is TGTGCCAGTAGTATACACCTCGGGAGGATTGACAATGAGCAGTTCTTC. This chain connects TRBV19 to TRBJ2-1; TRBD2 agrees at 7 bases. The CDR3 totals 16 residues. J lost 5 bases, V lost 2 bases, and 9 bases had no gene match. Germline CDR1 LNHDA, CDR2 SQIVND (reference sequence).

This chain uses TRBV11-3 with TRBJ2-7; 8 nucleotides agree with TRBD1. The CDR3 loop spans 16 amino acids. Germline CDR1 SGHNT, CDR2 YENEEA. With V trimmed by 8 bases and J by 6 bases, 18 bases remained unmatched. DNA for the CDR3: TGTGCCAGCGGTAAGCGACAGGGGAAATTCGTTCTCGAGCAGTACTTC. It is translated as CASGKRQGKFVLEQYF.

V and J are TRBV4-1 and TRBJ2-7; perhaps TRBD1 as D (5 bases). The germline gives CDR1 MGHRA, CDR2 YSYEKL. V lost 3 bases and J 2 bases, leaving 14 bases between the germline ends. The CDR3 has 15 amino acids. The CDR3 DNA follows: TGCGCCAGCAGCCAGATTTCAGGGTGGACCTACGAGCAGTACTTC. Translating it yields CASSQISGWTYEQYF.

The CDR3 DNA is TGTGCCAGCAGTGTCACGACTGGCGGGGGATTCACAGATACGCAGTATTTT. Its protein product is CASSVTTGGGFTDTQYF. The V gene is TRBV11-2, the J gene TRBJ2-3; 7 nucleotides align to TRBD2. Germline CDR1 SGHAT, CDR2 FQNNGV. J lost 2 bases, V lost 6 bases, and 14 bases had no gene match. The CDR3 covers 17 residues. The complete variable domain, with remaining parts taken from reference TRBV11-2 and TRBJ2-3, reads EAGVAQSPRYKIIEKRQSVAFWCNPISGHATLYWYQQILGQGPKLLIQFQNNGVVDDSQLPKDRFSAERLKGVDSTLKIQPAKLEDSAVYLCASSVTTGGGFTDTQYFGPGTRLTVL.

The chain joins TRBV6-1 to TRBJ2-7; 10 positions agree with TRBD1. Per germline, CDR1 MNHNS and CDR2 SASEGT. The trim removed 8 bases at V and 1 base at J, leaving 8 bases unmatched. The CDR3 covers 15 residues. Written as DNA, the CDR3 is TGTGCCAGCGCTATCGGGACAGGGGTTTCCTACGAGCAGTACTTC. Translated, it gives CASAIGTGVSYEQYF.

J is TRBJ1-2 and V is TRBV6-1; perhaps TRBD1 as D (6 bases). CDR1 is MNHNS, CDR2 SASEGT, per germline. V lost 9 bases and J lost 4, with 9 bases in between. This CDR3 spans 11 amino acids. Written as DNA, the CDR3 is TGTGCCAGGAGGGGGACCTATGGCTACACCTTC. Translated: CARRGTYGYTF.

The rearrangement uses TRBV6-1 and TRBJ1-2; D gene ambiguous. This CDR3 has 14 amino acids. V lost 1 base, J lost 4 bases, and 10 bases lay in between. Germline CDR1 and CDR2: MNHNS and SASEGT. CDR3 protein: CASSEGGSFYGYTF. CDR3 DNA: TGTGCCAGCAGTGAAGGAGGTAGTTTCTATGGCTACACCTTC.

The chain uses TRBV4-1 and TRBJ1-2; 7 nucleotides align to TRBD1. CDR3 length: 16 amino acids. V shed 0 bases and J 4 bases; nucleotides not matched to a gene: 8. Germline loops: CDR1 MGHRA, CDR2 YSYEKL. CDR3 nucleotide sequence: TGCGCCAGCAGCCAAGATGAACAGGGGCAGATCTATGGCTACACCTTC. It encodes CASSQDEQGQIYGYTF.

The chain joins TRBV9 to TRBJ2-1, with D maybe TRBD1 (5 bases). V shed 0 bases and J shed 3 bases, with 10 bases lying between them. Looked up from germline, CDR1 is SGDLS and CDR2 is YYNGEE. The CDR3 loop spans 15 amino acids. The CDR3 nucleotides are TGTGCCAGCAGCGTAGGAGGCAGGGACTACAATGAGCAGTTCTTC. Translating it yields CASSVGGRDYNEQFF.

The rearrangement uses TRBV9 and TRBJ1-1; 7 nucleotides align to TRBD1. V dropped 2 bases and J dropped 1; count of bases not matched to a gene: 2. CDR1 and CDR2 from the germline V gene are SGDLS and YYNGEE. The CDR3 is 14 residues long. The DNA for the CDR3 is TGTGCCAGCAGCGTGGGACAGACGAACACTGAAGCTTTCTTT. Residues: CASSVGQTNTEAFF.

The chain employs TRBV6-4 and TRBJ1-3, with 7 nucleotides matching TRBD1. Germline V gene sequence: CDR1 MRHNA, CDR2 SNTAGT. Trimming at V came to 6 bases and at J to 0 bases, leaving 8 bases not matched to a gene. This CDR3 is 16 amino acids long. The CDR3 spells CASRVTGESSGNTIYF. The CDR3 DNA reads as TGTGCCAGCAGGGTTACAGGGGAGAGCTCTGGAAACACCATATATTTT.

This clone has a count of ten or more. The chain combines TRBV6-1 with TRBJ2-6; tentatively, D is TRBD1 (6 bases). Germline V CDR1 and CDR2: MNHNS, SASEGT. V dropped 4 bases and J dropped 2 bases, with 9 bases sitting between them. This CDR3 has 15 residues. CDR3 DNA: TGTGCCAGCAGTGTGGACAGCACTGGGGCCAACGTCCTGACTTTC. Translated, it gives CASSVDSTGANVLTF.

The chain uses TRBV7-7 and TRBJ2-5; 11 bases match TRBD2. CDR1 SSHAT and CDR2 FNYEAQ come from the germline V gene (reference sequence). Trimming at V came to 5 bases and at J to 2 bases, leaving 19 bases not matched to a gene. The CDR3 sequence is 20 residues long. CDR3 loop: CASSLDEGGSSGRNQETQYF. The CDR3 bases are TGTGCCAGCAGCCTAGACGAGGGGGGCTCTAGCGGGAGGAATCAAGAGACCCAGTACTTC.

The chain uses TRBV6-7 and TRBJ2-6; the match to TRBD1 covers 7 bases. TRBV6-7 is noted as an ORF with a role that remains uncertain. This CDR3 region has 19 residues. J gave up 0 bases and V 1 base, and 9 bases lay outside the gene matches. The DNA of the CDR3 is TGTGCCAGCAGTTACTTGGTGAACGGGACAGTCTCTGGGGCCAACGTCCTGACTTTC. This sequence encodes CASSYLVNGTVSGANVLTF.

This chain connects TRBV11-3 to TRBJ2-7; a possible D gene is TRBD2 (6 bases). CDR3 length: 16 residues. The germline V gene encodes CDR1 SGHNT and CDR2 YENEEA. V lost 4 bases and J lost 3, with 19 bases in between. CDR3 nucleotides: TGTGCCAGCAGCTCCGGTTGGCCTAGCGCGATCTACGAGCAGTACTTC. Encoded protein: CASSSGWPSAIYEQYF.

The chain has TRBV5-1 and TRBJ2-2; D not certain. V lost 1 base to trimming and J lost 0 bases, with 7 bases between them. The CDR3 spans 15 residues. The germline gives CDR1 SGHRS, CDR2 YFSETQ. The CDR3 reads CASSLTQTNTGELFF. For the CDR3, the DNA is TGCGCCAGCAGCTTGACACAGACGAACACCGGGGAGCTGTTTTTT.

As DNA, the CDR3 is TGTGCCAGCAGTCGAACAACCGGGACAGGGGGGAACACTGAAGCTTTCTTT. It specifies CASSRTTGTGGNTEAFF. The chain uses TRBV27 and TRBJ1-1; TRBD1 matches at 11 bases. The trim removed 5 bases at V and 1 base at J, leaving 9 bases unmatched. This CDR3 contains 17 residues. CDR1 is MNHEY, CDR2 SMNVEV, per germline (reference sequence).

CDR3 in DNA: TGTGCCAGCAGTTACCTGGGACAGGGAAATAATTCACCCCTCCACTTT. Amino acids: CASSYLGQGNNSPLHF. The chain carries TRBV6-5 and TRBJ1-6, with TRBD1 matching over 9 bases. The germline gives CDR1 MNHEY, CDR2 SVGAGI. The V gene end was trimmed by 2 bases and the J gene end by 5 bases; junction bases not matched to a gene: 4. The CDR3 covers 16 residues.

Only a few counts were recorded for this clone. This sequence joins TRBV13 and TRBJ2-7, with unresolved D. Germline V gene sequence: CDR1 PRHDT, CDR2 FYEKMQ (reference sequence). The ends were cut back, 2 bases at V and 0 bases at J, with 8 bases in the middle. The CDR3 runs to 14 residues. As DNA, the CDR3 is TGTGCCAGCAGCTTACGCCACTTCTCCTACGAGCAGTACTTC. As protein: CASSLRHFSYEQYF.

J is TRBJ2-1 and V is TRBV7-8; TRBD2 might be the D (5 bases). Per germline, CDR1 SGHVS and CDR2 FQNEAQ. This CDR3 is built from 12 residues. V lost 4 bases to trimming and J lost 6 bases, with 7 bases between them. CDR3 amino acids: CASSWTVNEQFF. CDR3 coding DNA: TGTGCCAGCAGCTGGACTGTCAATGAGCAGTTCTTC. The entire variable domain, with the rest obtained from reference TRBV7-8 and TRBJ2-1, is as follows: GAGVSQSPRYKVAKRGQDVALRCDPISGHVSLFWYQQALGQGPEFLTYFQNEAQLDKSGLPSDRFFAERPEGSVSTLKIQRTQQEDSAVYLCASSWTVNEQFFGPGTRLTVL.

The rearrangement links TRBV5-1 to TRBJ1-2; 7 bases align to TRBD1. The V segment lost 4 bases and the J segment 2 bases; nucleotides outside the gene matches: 5. CDR3 size: 14 residues. Germline CDR1 is SGHRS and CDR2 is YFSETQ. This CDR3 is CASSVWDSNYGYTF. The CDR3 bases are TGCGCCAGCAGCGTTTGGGACAGCAACTATGGCTACACCTTC.

The chain uses TRBV9 and TRBJ1-1; 9 bases line up with TRBD1. This CDR3 contains 13 residues. Germline V CDR1 and CDR2: SGDLS, YYNGEE. Trimming removed 3 bases from V and 8 bases from J; junction bases left unmatched: 5. In DNA form, the CDR3 reads TGTGCCAGCAGCGGCGGACAGGGGTTGGAAGCTTTCTTT. Its translation: CASSGGQGLEAFF.

The J gene is TRBJ1-4, the V gene TRBV11-2; TRBD1 aligns across 7 bases. J gave up 4 bases and V 7 bases, and 9 bases lay outside the gene matches. CDR3 size: 15 residues. The germline V gene encodes CDR1 SGHAT and CDR2 FQNNGV. As DNA, the CDR3 is TGTGCCAGCACCTTCAGACAGGGAGGTAATGAAAAACTGTTTTTT. This codes for CASTFRQGGNEKLFF.

The CDR3 region is CASSPGPARGHQPQHF. CDR3 DNA: TGCGCCAGCAGCCCGGGGCCCGCCAGGGGCCATCAGCCCCAGCATTTT. The chain uses TRBV4-1 and TRBJ1-5; a weak D match, TRBD1 (6 bases). This CDR3 has 16 amino acids. Germline V gene lookup returns CDR1 MGHRA and CDR2 YSYEKL. The V and J ends lost 4 bases and 5 bases respectively, with 18 bases between them.

V and J are TRBV11-2 and TRBJ1-1; no reliable D call. This CDR3 has 15 residues. Germline loops: CDR1 SGHAT, CDR2 FQNNGV. The germline V and J ends were trimmed by 0 bases and 1 base, with 9 bases remaining between them. CDR3 coding DNA: TGTGCCAGCAGCTTAGACCCGACACCGAACACTGAAGCTTTCTTT. Amino acid sequence: CASSLDPTPNTEAFF.

This rearrangement joins TRBV9 to TRBJ2-2; the D gene is possibly TRBD2 (6 bases). The germline V and J ends were trimmed by 0 bases and 5 bases, with 14 bases remaining between them. CDR1 and CDR2 (germline): SGDLS, YYNGEE. The CDR3 consists of 16 residues. The CDR3 nucleotides are TGTGCCAGCAGCGTAGACGACGGGAGACGGACCGGGGAGCTGTTTTTT. Protein: CASSVDDGRRTGELFF.

The chain has TRBV5-1 and TRBJ2-7; D might be TRBD1 (6 bases). Trimming left V 4 bases short and J 6 bases short, with 14 bases between. The V gene's germline CDR1 is SGHRS and CDR2 YFSETQ. The CDR3 is 13 amino acids. The CDR3 loop reads CASSPGVAGEQYF. In DNA, the CDR3 is TGCGCCAGCAGCCCAGGGGTGGCTGGCGAGCAGTACTTC.

The J gene is TRBJ1-1, the V gene TRBV30; 9 nucleotides line up with TRBD1. The V segment lost 3 bases and the J segment 5 bases; nucleotides outside the gene matches: 4. The V gene's germline CDR1 is GTSNPN and CDR2 SVGIG (reference sequence). The CDR3 is 13 residues long. CDR3 region: CAWRGDRATEAFF. The CDR3 coding sequence is TGTGCCTGGAGGGGGGACAGGGCTACTGAAGCTTTCTTT.

This clone was observed a few times. The V gene is TRBV2, the J gene TRBJ1-2; 10 bases align to TRBD1. In germline, CDR1 is SNHLY, CDR2 FYNNEI. J gave up 4 bases and V 11 bases, and 4 bases lay outside the gene matches. CDR3 length: 12 amino acids. The chain's CDR3 is CAFRDRGYGYTF. The CDR3 coding sequence is TGTGCCTTCCGGGACAGGGGCTATGGCTACACCTTC.